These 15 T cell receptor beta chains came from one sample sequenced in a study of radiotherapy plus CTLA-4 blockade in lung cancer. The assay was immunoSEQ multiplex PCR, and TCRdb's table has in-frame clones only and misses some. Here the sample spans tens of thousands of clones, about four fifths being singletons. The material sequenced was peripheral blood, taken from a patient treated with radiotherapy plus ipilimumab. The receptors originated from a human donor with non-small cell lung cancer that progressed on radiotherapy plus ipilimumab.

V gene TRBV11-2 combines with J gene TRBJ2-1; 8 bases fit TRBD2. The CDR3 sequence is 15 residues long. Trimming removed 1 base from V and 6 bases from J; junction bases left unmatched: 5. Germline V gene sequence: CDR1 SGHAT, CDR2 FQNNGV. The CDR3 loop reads CASSLVGTSGNEQFF. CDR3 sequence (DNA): TGTGCCAGCAGCTTAGTGGGGACTAGTGGCAATGAGCAGTTCTTC. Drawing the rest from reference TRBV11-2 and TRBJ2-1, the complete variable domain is EAGVAQSPRYKIIEKRQSVAFWCNPISGHATLYWYQQILGQGPKLLIQFQNNGVVDDSQLPKDRFSAERLKGVDSTLKIQPAKLEDSAVYLCASSLVGTSGNEQFFGPGTRLTVL.

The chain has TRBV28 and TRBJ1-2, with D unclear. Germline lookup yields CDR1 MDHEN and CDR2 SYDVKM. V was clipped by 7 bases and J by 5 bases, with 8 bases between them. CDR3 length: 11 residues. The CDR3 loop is CASTPGYGYTF. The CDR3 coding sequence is TGTGCCAGCACCCCGGGGTATGGCTACACCTTC.

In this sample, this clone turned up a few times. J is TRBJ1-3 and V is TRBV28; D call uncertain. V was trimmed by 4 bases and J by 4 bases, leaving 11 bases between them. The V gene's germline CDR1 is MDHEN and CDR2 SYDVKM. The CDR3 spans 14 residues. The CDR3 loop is CASSYPLRGNTIYF. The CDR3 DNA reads TGTGCCAGCAGTTATCCGTTAAGGGGAAACACCATATATTTT.

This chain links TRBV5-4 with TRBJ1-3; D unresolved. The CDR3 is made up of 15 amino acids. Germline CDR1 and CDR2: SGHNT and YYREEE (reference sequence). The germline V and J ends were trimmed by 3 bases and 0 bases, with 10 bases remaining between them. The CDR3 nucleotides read TGTGCCAGCAGCTCCGATTTGGGCTCTGGAAACACCATATATTTT. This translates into CASSSDLGSGNTIYF.

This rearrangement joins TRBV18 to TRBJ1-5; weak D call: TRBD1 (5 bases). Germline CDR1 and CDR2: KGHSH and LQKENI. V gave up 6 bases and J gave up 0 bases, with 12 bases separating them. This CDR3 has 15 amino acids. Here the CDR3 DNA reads TGTGCCAGCTCGTCAGGGAGACTTAGCAATCAGCCCCAGCATTTT. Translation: CASSSGRLSNQPQHF.

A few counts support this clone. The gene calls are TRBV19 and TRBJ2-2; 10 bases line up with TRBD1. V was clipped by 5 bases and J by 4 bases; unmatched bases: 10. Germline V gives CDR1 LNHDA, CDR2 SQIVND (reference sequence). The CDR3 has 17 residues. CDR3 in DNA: TGTGCCAGTAGTTTACTGCCGGGACAGGGGATCACCGGGGAGCTGTTTTTT. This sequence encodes CASSLLPGQGITGELFF.

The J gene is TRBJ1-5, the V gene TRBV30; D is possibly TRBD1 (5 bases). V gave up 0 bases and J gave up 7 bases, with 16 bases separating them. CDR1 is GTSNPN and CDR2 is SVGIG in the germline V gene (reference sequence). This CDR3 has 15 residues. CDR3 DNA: TGTGCCTGGAGTGTACTGGAGGGGAACCGGCAGCCCCAGCATTTT. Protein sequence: CAWSVLEGNRQPQHF.

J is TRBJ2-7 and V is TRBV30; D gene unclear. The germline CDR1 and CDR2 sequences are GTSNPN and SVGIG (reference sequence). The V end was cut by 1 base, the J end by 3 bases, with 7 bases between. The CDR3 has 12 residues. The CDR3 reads CAWSDSRYEQYV. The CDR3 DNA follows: TGTGCCTGGAGTGATTCTCGCTACGAGCAGTACGTC.

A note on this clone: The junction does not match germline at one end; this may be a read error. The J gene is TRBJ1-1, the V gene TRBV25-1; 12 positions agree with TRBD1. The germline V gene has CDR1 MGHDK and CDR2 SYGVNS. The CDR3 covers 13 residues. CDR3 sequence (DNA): TGTGCCAGCAGTGGCCGGGACAGGGGGCCGGGGGTCTTT. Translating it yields CASSGRDRGPGVF.

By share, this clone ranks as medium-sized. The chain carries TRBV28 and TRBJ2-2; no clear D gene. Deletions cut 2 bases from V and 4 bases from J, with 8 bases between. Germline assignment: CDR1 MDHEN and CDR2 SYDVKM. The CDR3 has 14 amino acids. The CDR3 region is CASSLDELTGELFF. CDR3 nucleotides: TGTGCCAGCAGTTTAGACGAGCTCACCGGGGAGCTGTTTTTT. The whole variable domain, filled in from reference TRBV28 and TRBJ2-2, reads DVKVTQSSRYLVKRTGEKVFLECVQDMDHENMFWYRQDPGLGLRLIYFSYDVKMKEKGDIPEGYSVSREKKERFSLILESASTNQTSMYLCASSLDELTGELFFGEGSRLTVL.

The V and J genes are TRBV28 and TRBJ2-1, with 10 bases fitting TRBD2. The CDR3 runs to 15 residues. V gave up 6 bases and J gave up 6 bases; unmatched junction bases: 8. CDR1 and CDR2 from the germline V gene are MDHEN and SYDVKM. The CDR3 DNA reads TGTGCCAGCAGGGACTCTAGCGGGAGTCGCAATGAGCAGTTCTTC. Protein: CASRDSSGSRNEQFF. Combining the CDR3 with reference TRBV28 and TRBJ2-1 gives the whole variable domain DVKVTQSSRYLVKRTGEKVFLECVQDMDHENMFWYRQDPGLGLRLIYFSYDVKMKEKGDIPEGYSVSREKKERFSLILESASTNQTSMYLCASRDSSGSRNEQFFGPGTRLTVL.

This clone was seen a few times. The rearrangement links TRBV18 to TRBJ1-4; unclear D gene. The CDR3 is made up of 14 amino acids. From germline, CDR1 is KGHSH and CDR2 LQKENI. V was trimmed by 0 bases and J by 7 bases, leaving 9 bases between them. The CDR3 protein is CASSPPNRVEKLFF. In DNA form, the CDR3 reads TGTGCCAGCTCACCACCGAATAGGGTTGAAAAACTGTTTTTT.

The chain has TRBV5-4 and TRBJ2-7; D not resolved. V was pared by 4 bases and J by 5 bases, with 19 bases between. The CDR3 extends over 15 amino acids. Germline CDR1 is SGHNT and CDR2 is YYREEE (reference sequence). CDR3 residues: CASSPLGLGADEQYF. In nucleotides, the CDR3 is TGTGCCAGCAGCCCGCTGGGCCTAGGTGCTGACGAGCAGTACTTC. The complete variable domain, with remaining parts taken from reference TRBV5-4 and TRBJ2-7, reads ETGVTQSPTHLIKTRGQQVTLRCSSQSGHNTVSWYQQALGQGPQFIFQYYREEENGRGNFPPRFSGLQFPNYSSELNVNALELDDSALYLCASSPLGLGADEQYFGPGTRLTVT.

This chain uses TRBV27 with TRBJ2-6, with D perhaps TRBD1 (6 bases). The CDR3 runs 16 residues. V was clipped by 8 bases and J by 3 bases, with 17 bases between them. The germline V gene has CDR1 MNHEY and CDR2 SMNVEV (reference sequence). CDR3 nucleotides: TGTGCCAGCGGACGACAGGTCCTACTTGGGGCCAACGTCCTGACTTTC. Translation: CASGRQVLLGANVLTF.

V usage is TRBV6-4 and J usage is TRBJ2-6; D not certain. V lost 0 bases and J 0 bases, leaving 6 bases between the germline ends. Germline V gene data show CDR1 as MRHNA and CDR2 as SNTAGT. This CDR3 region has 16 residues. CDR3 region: CASSDSKSSGANVLTF. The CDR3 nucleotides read TGTGCCAGCAGTGACTCGAAGAGCTCTGGGGCCAACGTCCTGACTTTC.